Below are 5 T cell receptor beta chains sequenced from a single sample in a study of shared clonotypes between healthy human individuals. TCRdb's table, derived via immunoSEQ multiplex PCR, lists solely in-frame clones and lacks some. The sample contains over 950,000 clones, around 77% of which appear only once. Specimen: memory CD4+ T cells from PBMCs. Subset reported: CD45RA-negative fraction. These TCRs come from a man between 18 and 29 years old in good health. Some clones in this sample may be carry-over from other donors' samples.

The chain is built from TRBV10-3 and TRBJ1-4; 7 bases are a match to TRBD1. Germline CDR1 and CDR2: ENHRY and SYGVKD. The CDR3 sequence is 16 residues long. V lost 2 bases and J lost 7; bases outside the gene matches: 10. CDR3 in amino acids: CAISEGPAGGGEKLFF. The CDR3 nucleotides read TGTGCCATCAGTGAGGGCCCCGCAGGGGGGGGTGAAAAACTGTTTTTT.

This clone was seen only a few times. The CDR3 is CASSLVGIFTGELFF. In DNA form, the CDR3 reads TGTGCCAGCAGCTTAGTCGGCATCTTCACCGGGGAGCTGTTTTTT. The chain carries TRBV11-2 and TRBJ2-2; D is unclear. The CDR3 sequence is 15 residues long. Germline V gene lookup returns CDR1 SGHAT and CDR2 FQNNGV. Trimming pared 1 base from V and 4 bases from J, leaving 10 bases between.

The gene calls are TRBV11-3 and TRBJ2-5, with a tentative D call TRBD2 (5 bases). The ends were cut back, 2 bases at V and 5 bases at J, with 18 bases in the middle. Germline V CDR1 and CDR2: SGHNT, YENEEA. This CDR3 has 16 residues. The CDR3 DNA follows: TGTGCCAGCAGCTTACGCCGCGGGTTAGCAAGGGAGACCCAGTACTTC. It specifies CASSLRRGLARETQYF.

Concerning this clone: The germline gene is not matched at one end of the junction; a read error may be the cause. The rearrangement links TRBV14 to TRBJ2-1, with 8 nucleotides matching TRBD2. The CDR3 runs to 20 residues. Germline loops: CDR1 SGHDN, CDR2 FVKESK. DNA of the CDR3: TGTGCCAGCAGCTCCCTGCGCAGCGGGAGAAAGTTTAGTTCCTACGATGAGCAGTTCTTC. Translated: CASSSLRSGRKFSSYDEQFF.

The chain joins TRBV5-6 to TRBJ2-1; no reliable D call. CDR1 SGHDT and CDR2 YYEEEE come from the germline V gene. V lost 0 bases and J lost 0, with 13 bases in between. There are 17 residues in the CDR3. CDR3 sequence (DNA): TGTGCCAGCAGCTTGGTCAGGATGAGGAGCTCCTACAATGAGCAGTTCTTC. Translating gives CASSLVRMRSSYNEQFF.